These T cell receptor beta chains were read from a single sample in a study of T cell responses to AZD1222 COVID-19 vaccine. Sequencing used immunoSEQ multiplex PCR; TCRdb keeps in-frame clones, though not all of them. The sample lists 60,000 or so clones, roughly 82% occurring once. Sequences were derived from peripheral blood, sampled on day 0 of AZD1222 vaccination. The receptors originated from an adult in good health. The CDR3 runs from the conserved cysteine through the conserved F or W. Expanded clones get a size class; other rows say once, few or many, or leave the size out.

once TRBV5-1 CASSLQARAVDEQYF
- TRBV6-1 CASSELEGWEPQHF
- TRBV5-6 CASSKQGIRPQHF
- TRBV20-1 CSASGGKAEAFF
- TRBV28 CASSRSRVRNEKLFF
- TRBV6-5 CASRRERNTIYF
once TRBV6-5 CASRYQGQLTGELFF
- TRBV11-2 CASSPTLGMNTEAFF
- TRBV6-5 CASSSTGRFTDTQYF
- TRBV18 CASSSITGTALMGETQYF
few TRBV25-1 CASSEAGYSKGYTF
- TRBV25-1 CASRPQGRNQPQHF
- TRBV4-1 CASSQERGEAGELFF
- TRBV10-3 CAIKPDDSGNTIYF
few TRBV5-1 CASSAGPNTEAFF
- TRBV6-5 CASWSREINEQFF
- TRBV9 CASSVRYSYNEQFF
- TRBV9 CASSAGQGNNQPQHF
- TRBV5-3 CARSPDRDLYGYTF
- TRBV11-3 CASSQGSDTQYF
- TRBV18 CASSLPGTDYGYTF
- TRBV4-2 CASSPWPTGNTIYF
few TRBV9 CASASNTEAFF
- TRBV15 CATSRGTTSRTEAFF
- TRBV28 CASSPRGTNEKLFF
- TRBV7-2 CASSLGSHNEQFF
- TRBV18 CASSPGWNTGELFF
few TRBV5-1 CASTGAYGYTF
- TRBV5-1 CASFPGQGSTDTQYF
few TRBV5-1 CASSPQGGSGYTF
- TRBV7-6 CASSPRNRGGGTGELFF
once TRBV19 CASRLRTGDGTEAFF
- TRBV12-5 CASAGVDIQYF
- TRBV6-5 CASSYLSGRADIQYF
- TRBV5-4 CASSQYGNQPQHF
once TRBV6-5 CASSLSVFEKLFF
- TRBV7-2 CASSLLFSPLHF
- TRBV3-1/TRBV3-2 CASSSPVAGNTIYF
- TRBV24-1 CATSEASSYNEQFF
- TRBV29-1 CSVAPSSGNTIYF
- TRBV13 CASKITGTKETQYF
- TRBV5-4 CASSPPGSYEQYF
- TRBV15 CATSREGGWETQYF
few TRBV6-2/TRBV6-3 CASSGWTGTSEKLFF
- TRBV7-6 CASSPPSGRAPGELFF
few TRBV6-2/TRBV6-3 CASSYGSMPNNEQFF
- TRBV3-1/TRBV3-2 CASSQEGQSPNTEAFF
- TRBV7-2 CASSPQLGLNEKLFF
- TRBV20-1 CSASWTGGDYGYTF
- TRBV5-5 CASSLGAEGLADTQYF
medium-sized TRBV27 CASSLKSFGGEGYTF
- TRBV6-5 CASSFTGALGYTF
once TRBV11-2 CASSPLRGTTNYEQYF
once TRBV7-9 CASSLAGSTDTQYF
- TRBV2 CASIVRQDAGELFF
- TRBV20-1 CSASPRGLAGVVSYNEQFF
medium-sized TRBV28 CASSLSGSGGYTF